These 19 T cell receptor beta chains were sequenced from one sample in a study of tumor-infiltrating lymphocytes in oesophageal squamous cell carcinoma. TCRdb analysed the PCR reads with MiXCR anew, one entry per CDR3 protein. The sample has fewer than 20,000 distinct CDR3 sequences, around 51% seen once. The sample consisted of esophageal tumor tissue. Receptors originate from a female donor with esophageal squamous cell carcinoma.

The rearrangement joins TRBV5-4 to TRBJ2-3; TRBD1 aligns across 7 bases. CDR1 is SGHNT and CDR2 is YYREEE in the germline V gene (reference sequence). Losses at the gene ends were 2 bases for V and 5 bases for J; bases not matched to a gene: 2. This CDR3 is built from 13 residues. The CDR3 loop is CASSLRGLDTQYF. The DNA for the CDR3 is TGTGCCAGCAGCTTAAGGGGGCTAGATACGCAGTATTTT.

V usage is TRBV18 and J usage is TRBJ2-1; D is possibly TRBD2 (6 bases). Gene TRBJ2-7 matches the end of the DNA better, so the J call may be wrong. This CDR3 is built from 13 residues. Germline V gene sequence: CDR1 KGHSH, CDR2 LQKENI. The CDR3 DNA reads TGTGCCAGCTCACTAGGGAGGATCGGCGAGCAGTACTTC. It yields the protein CASSLGRIGEQYF.

The rearrangement joins TRBV10-3 to TRBJ2-1; the D gene is possibly TRBD1 (7 bases). The J call could be wrong; TRBJ2-5 is a better fit for the DNA end. CDR3 length equals 14 residues. CDR1 and CDR2 from the germline V gene are ENHRY and SYGVKD. The CDR3: CAISETGAGGTQYF. The CDR3 DNA is TGTGCCATCAGTGAAACAGGGGCCGGGGGGACCCAGTACTTC.

The chain couples TRBV12-3 or TRBV12-4 to TRBJ2-1, with D possibly TRBD2 on 5 matching bases. This CDR3 region has 14 residues. V lost 8 bases to trimming and J lost 0 bases, with 11 bases between them. The CDR3 sequence is CASGSAFSYNEQFF. CDR3 in DNA: TGTGCCAGCGGGAGCGCCTTCTCCTACAATGAGCAGTTCTTC.

Remarks on this clonotype: The missing conserved phenylalanine or tryptophan at the end of this CDR3 makes a read error likely. No DNA is shown, since the ends of the CDR3 on it are uncertain; the CDR3 is the one TCRdb lists. The genes are TRBV12-3 or TRBV12-4 and TRBJ2-1; the table calls TRBD1, which could not be checked here. Both ends counted, the CDR3 spans 16 residues. CDR3 sequence: CASSLDSPDLRYTFGS.

This clonotype is judged medium-sized. The rearrangement uses TRBV7-9 and TRBJ1-2; D is possibly TRBD1 (6 bases). Germline loops: CDR1 SEHNR, CDR2 FQNEAQ (reference sequence). The CDR3 is 16 residues long. V was trimmed by 1 base and J by 6 bases, leaving 18 bases between them. For the CDR3, the DNA is TGTGCCAGCAGCTTAGTAGCCGGGACAAAGACGAATGGCTACACCTTC. Its protein is CASSLVAGTKTNGYTF.

The V and J genes are TRBV7-2 and TRBJ2-3; D ambiguous. The J call may be in error: the DNA end matches TRBJ2-1 better. This CDR3 spans 15 amino acids. Germline CDR1 reads SGHTA; CDR2 reads FQGNSA. CDR3: CASSLASVGYNEQFF. The CDR3, as DNA: TGTGCCAGCAGCTTAGCTAGTGTTGGGTACAATGAGCAGTTCTTC.

Turning to this clonotype: The CDR3 end shows no conserved phenylalanine or tryptophan, and so a read error is likely. The limits of the CDR3 on the DNA are not certain, so only TCRdb's listed CDR3 is given. The J gene is TRBJ2-1, the V gene TRBV7-2; the listed D gene, TRBD1, was not tested against the DNA. The CDR3 has 13 residues if both end residues are counted. Germline V gene data show CDR1 as SGHTA and CDR2 as FQGNSA. This CDR3 is CASSPGNEQYFGS.

This clonotype is labeled as medium-sized (0.01 to 0.1%). The rearrangement links TRBV7-6 to TRBJ1-5, with D unresolved. Germline CDR1 reads SGHVS; CDR2 reads FNYEAQ. This CDR3 has 15 amino acids. The germline V and J ends were trimmed by 1 base and 2 bases, with 9 bases remaining between them. CDR3 nucleotides: TGTGCCAGCAGCTTAGTAGAGGGAGGCAATCAGCCCCAGCATTTT. Translated: CASSLVEGGNQPQHF.

Points on this clonotype: The junction differs from germline at one of its ends, possibly a read error. V is TRBV7-7 and J is TRBJ2-5; 10 bases are shared with TRBD2. Germline loops: CDR1 SSHAT, CDR2 FNYEAQ (reference sequence). There are 15 residues in the CDR3. For the CDR3, the DNA is TGTGCTAGCAGCTTATTAGCGGGGGGCCTAAATGAGCAGTACTTC. This encodes CASSLLAGGLNEQYF. Filled out from reference TRBV7-7 and TRBJ2-5, the complete variable domain reads GAGVSQSPRYKVTKRGQDVTLRCDPISSHATLYWYQQALGQGPEFLTYFNYEAQPDKSGLPSDRFSAERPEGSISTLTIQRTEQRDSAMYRCASSLLAGGLNEQYFGPGTRLLVL.

Concerning this clonotype: The conserved closing phenylalanine or tryptophan is absent in this CDR3, likely reflecting a read error. No DNA is shown, since the ends of the CDR3 on it are uncertain; the CDR3 is the one TCRdb lists. The chain joins TRBV7-8 to TRBJ2-6; TRBD1, the D gene given by the table, was not confirmed from the DNA. CDR1 is SGHVS and CDR2 is FQNEAQ in the germline V gene. Inclusive of both ends, the CDR3 amounts to 15 amino acids. CDR3 protein: CASSLGGPNEQYFGA.

This clonotype was detected only a few times. A much larger clone is a single base away; this may be a read error. The chain recombines TRBV24-1 with TRBJ2-5, with 9 bases fitting TRBD2. V gave up 8 bases and J gave up 11 bases; unmatched junction bases: 11. Germline CDR1 and CDR2: KGHDR and SFDVKD. CDR3 length: 13 amino acids. The chain's CDR3 is CATMLAGSNEQYF. CDR3 in DNA: TGTGCCACCATGCTAGCGGGAAGCAATGAGCAGTACTTC.

The chain is built from TRBV28 and TRBJ2-3; D gene unclear. TRBJ1-1 explains the end of the DNA better; the J call may be wrong. In germline, CDR1 is MDHEN, CDR2 SYDVKM. The CDR3 spans 13 residues. This CDR3 is CASSRTLNTEAFF. Written as DNA, the CDR3 is TGTGCCAGCAGTCGTACCTTGAACACTGAAGCTTTCTTT.

V is TRBV11-2 and J is TRBJ1-1; no clear D. CDR1 is SGHAT and CDR2 is FQNNGV in the germline V gene. This CDR3 contains 12 residues. V lost 6 bases, J lost 7 bases, and 12 bases lay in between. The CDR3 nucleotides are TGTGCCAGCAGTCCTCCAGGCGGTGAAGCTTTCTTT. The encoded protein is CASSPPGGEAFF.

The V call is TRBV12-3 or TRBV12-4, the J call TRBJ2-7, with D perhaps matching TRBD1 (6 bases). The J call is in doubt because the DNA end fits TRBJ2-5 better. The CDR3 runs to 17 residues. The CDR3 loop is CASSLEVGLGGQETQYF. The CDR3, as DNA: TGTGCCAGCAGTTTAGAGGTCGGGTTAGGGGGACAAGAGACCCAGTACTTC.

The chain recombines TRBV28 with TRBJ2-5, with D tentatively TRBD1 (6 bases). The J call may be incorrect, as the DNA end agrees better with TRBJ2-1. Germline V gene sequence: CDR1 MDHEN, CDR2 SYDVKM. There are 12 residues in the CDR3. CDR3 bases: TGTGCCACCAGATCCGGACAGTTTGAGCAGTTCTTC. Translation: CATRSGQFEQFF.

This clonotype was seen many times. V usage is TRBV28 and J usage is TRBJ2-7, with 10 bases identical to TRBD2. This CDR3 region has 15 residues. V was pared by 3 bases and J by 7 bases, with 9 bases of the junction left unmatched. Germline values: CDR1 MDHEN, CDR2 SYDVKM. CDR3 in amino acids: CASSFLLAGNNEQYF. The CDR3, as DNA: TGTGCCAGCAGTTTTTTACTAGCGGGGAACAATGAGCAGTACTTC.

A single count supports this clonotype. This clone may be a read error of a much larger clone one base away. The DNA of the CDR3 is TGCGCCAGCAGTCTCGGCAGGGCGAACACTGAAGCTTTATTT. This encodes CASSLGRANTEALF. This sequence joins TRBV10-1 and TRBJ1-1; D possibly corresponds to TRBD1 (5 bases). The CDR3 spans 14 residues. Germline CDR1 reads WNHNN; CDR2 reads SYGVQD (reference sequence).

As DNA, the CDR3 is TGTGCCAGCAGCTTAGGTAGCGGGAGCGGCCTCTACAATGAGCAGTTCTTC. Translated: CASSLGSGSGLYNEQFF. The chain carries TRBV7-2 and TRBJ2-4; the match to TRBD2 covers 9 bases. The DNA end lines up better with TRBJ2-1; the J call may be wrong. This CDR3 has 17 amino acids. CDR1 is SGHTA, CDR2 FQGNSA, per germline.